Given below is one TCR beta chain in context. This clone was detected a few times. The clone's antigen remains unknown. Base qualities are not provided; no much larger clone lies one nucleotide away. Trimming removed 8 bases from V and 7 bases from J; the gene matches leave 8 bases unexplained. The CDR3 holds 12 amino acids from the cysteine to the phenylalanine. Of all the DNA, just the CDR3 is kept, 36 bases in frame from base 1. Looking up the germline V gene yields CDR1 SGDLS and CDR2 YYNGEE. This record comes from a study of shared clonotypes between healthy human individuals (dated by TCRdb to 2018 to 2020). For context, the study as a whole: Two women and three men aged 18 to 49 years were included in the cohort. For each donor, three plates each were used for CD4 naive and CD4 memory, two plates were used for CD8 naive, and one plate was used for CD8 memory. To estimate repertoire size and how much clonotype sharing occurs between individuals, the study deeply sequenced the blood TCR repertoires of several healthy adults. To increase sequencing depth and limit assay-specific biases, TCR repertoire library preparation and sequencing were carried out by different laboratories using diverse techniques. Each donor's leukapheresis produced roughly between about 0.8 and 8.9 billion PBMCs. What the work shows at the level of the full study, not this receptor alone: Because the study included only a small number of donors, the genetic and exposure-history diversity represented was limited. Based on pairwise subsampling, the degree of clonotype sharing among donors was expected to be affected by sequencing depth. Larger estimated clonotype richness was generally found for naive subsets than for memory subsets. Sampling was restricted to blood, and TCR repertoires in tissue are likely to differ from TCR repertoires in blood. Rarefaction of sorted-subset datasets indicated incomplete sequencing despite the large sequencing depth. Across a handful of donors, roughly 5% of naive CD4, roughly 3.5% of naive CD8, 2.3% of memory CD4, and around 0.4% of memory CD8 clonotypes were shared. Clonotypes shared by all four sorted-subset donors showed higher generation probabilities than non-shared clonotypes.

Using the deep immunoSEQ assay, TCR CDR3 regions were amplified from genomic DNA by multiplex PCR. Extracted genomic DNA from each cell subset was distributed evenly across all wells of several immunoSEQ 96-well plates, and each plate was treated as a replicate. Each replicate PCR for sorted subsets received about 180 ng genomic DNA, equal to tens of thousands of T cell genomes. Purified libraries were measured with a Qubit 3.0 fluorometer, size-checked on a Bioanalyzer 2100, and measured again with the KAPA Library Quantification kit. A separate single-read 150-cycle Illumina NextSeq 550 flow cell was used to sequence each immunoSEQ 96-well plate. The paper's data handling went like this. Because the immunoSEQ output held only junctional sequences and lacked quality scores, the filtering could not match the filtering applied to full-length reads. To assign V/J genes and CDR3, sequences were annotated against IMGT germline references using PyIR, a Python wrapper for IgBLAST v1.9. Reads with weak V/J assignments (E-value above 1e-6), missing CDR3, stop codons, out-of-frame junctions, or ambiguous translated residues were removed. A V3J clonotype was defined by an identical inferred V gene, J gene, and CDR3 amino acid sequence. Percentage overlap between repertoires was computed as shared unique clonotypes divided by the size of the smaller repertoire. Three approaches were used to assess repertoire richness: RTK rarefaction, the Chao1 estimator, and Recon v2.1 estimates of unobserved clonotypes. OLGA was used to compute generation probabilities for all TCRbeta clonotypes that the gDNA method yielded from a few donors. Held by TCRdb, this immuneACCESS table contains in-frame sequences only and omits some clones. Under half of the omission traces to an unresolved V gene where checked; the cause of the rest is unknown. The V and J calls and the clone size are those of that table, but D and trimming were determined from the DNA. The sample data list about 2.3 million clones, and approximately 90% of these were observed just once. In total, the top ten clones hold approximately 0.41% of the sample.

Healthy HIV-negative adults with no recently reported acute infections or vaccinations were included as donors. Every donor was a Caucasian adult living in Nashville, Tennessee, USA. CD4+ T cells were enriched by magnetic negative selection, after which naive cells were positively selected on CD45RA and the negative fraction was taken as the memory subset. After blood collection by leukapheresis, PBMCs were isolated using Ficoll-Histopaque density gradient centrifugation and then cryopreserved in the vapor phase of liquid nitrogen. Analytical flow cytometry was used to check the purity and quantity of each magnetically sorted T cell population. Genomic DNA was isolated from each sorted fraction and quantified by UV absorbance on a Nanodrop 2000c.

The sequenced sample consisted of naive CD4+ T cells from PBMCs. Sample cell subset or site, as interpreted from the label and publication: CD45RA+ positively selected. The sequence links TRBV9 to TRBJ1-1, with 7 bases aligning to TRBD1. The TCR comes from a man aged 18 to 29 in good health. Some clones in this sample may be carry-over from other donors' samples. The CDR3 is CASRRGPGEAFF. The DNA is as follows: TGTGCCAGTAGAAGGGGGCCGGGTGAAGCTTTCTTT. Beyond the CDR3, the reference TRBV9 and TRBJ1-1 genes provide the residues; the full variable domain reads: DSGVTQTPKHLITATGQRVTLRCSPRSGDLSVYWYQQSLDQGLQFLIQYYNGEERAKGNILERFSAQQFPDLHSELNLSSLELGDSALYFCASRRGPGEAFFGQGTRLTVV.